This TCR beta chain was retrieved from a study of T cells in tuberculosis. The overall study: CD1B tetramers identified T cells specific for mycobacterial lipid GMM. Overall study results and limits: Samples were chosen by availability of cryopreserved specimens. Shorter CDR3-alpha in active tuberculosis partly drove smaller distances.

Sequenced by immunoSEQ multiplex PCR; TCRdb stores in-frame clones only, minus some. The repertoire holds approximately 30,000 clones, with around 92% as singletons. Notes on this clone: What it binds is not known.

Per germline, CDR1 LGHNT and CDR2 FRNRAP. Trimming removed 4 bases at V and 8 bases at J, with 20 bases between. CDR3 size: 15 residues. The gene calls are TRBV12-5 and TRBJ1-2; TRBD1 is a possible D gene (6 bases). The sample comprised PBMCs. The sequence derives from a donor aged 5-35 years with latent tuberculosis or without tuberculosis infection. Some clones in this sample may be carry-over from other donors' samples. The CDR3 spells CASGSPYTGIGGYTF. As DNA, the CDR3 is TGTGCTAGTGGTTCCCCTTATACAGGGATCGGGGGCTACACCTTC.